This TCR beta chain was identified in a study of monozygotic twins with inflammatory bowel disease. Study-wide results and limits: Versus healthy twins, IBD patients showed fewer clonotypes shared with others, especially with disease activity.

For this clonotype: Its antigen is still unknown.

Each sample's cDNA came from eight separate reactions. Following a re-call of the 5' RACE reads, TCRdb has one entry per CDR3 protein and lacks DNA. The sample data list about 160,000 distinct CDR3 sequences. The clonotype originates from a human donor with ulcerative colitis or Crohn's disease, or a healthy co-twin of an affected twin (not recorded which). The sample comprised blood.

CDR3 sequence: CASSPRDSTYEQYF. The V call is TRBV27, the J call TRBJ2-7; TCRdb's assignment of TRBD1 cannot be checked, as there is no DNA. This CDR3 is built from 14 residues. Germline V CDR1 and CDR2: MNHEY, SMNVEV (reference sequence).